Sequencing of this T cell receptor (beta chain) was carried out in a study of beta chain features in type 1 diabetes. Study-level findings and limits: There was a moderate but significant shortening of TCRB CDR3s in all four CD4+ subsets of Type 1 diabetes patients. Equally in patients and controls, PCR might preferentially amplify shorter templates.

All of the isolated RNA was reverse transcribed, so expressed TCRB transcripts were sequenced. The assay was immunoSEQ multiplex PCR, and TCRdb's table has in-frame clones only and misses some. The table lists under 850,000 clones, 13% of them singletons. The V gene lost 8 bases and the J gene lost 3 bases, with 19 bases spanning the gap. This CDR3 region has 15 residues. Germline CDR1 and CDR2: SGHDN and FVKESK. A few counts support this clone. Its cognate antigen is unknown. This clonotype was obtained from a man younger than 35 with type 1 diabetes. The chain links TRBV14 to TRBJ1-1; no clear D. The sequenced sample consisted of naive CD4+ T cells from blood. DNA of the CDR3: TGTGCCAGCTCTCCGCTGCTGCTTCAGGACACTGAAGCTTTCTTT. This encodes CASSPLLLQDTEAFF.